Listed below are T cell receptor beta chains from one sample, sequenced in a study of cytomegalovirus exposure and HLA in healthy donors. Data came from immunoSEQ multiplex PCR; TCRdb stores just in-frame clones and leaves some out. The sample records about 220,000 clones, more than 60% being singletons. Sequencing was carried out using PBMCs. Receptors were obtained from a woman under 40 in good health and CMV-seronegative. The CDR3 runs from the conserved cysteine through the conserved F or W. Expanded clones get a size class; other rows say once, few or many, or leave the size out.

>TRBV19|-
CASSILGGTSGEQYF
>TRBV29-1|-
CSGGTGSDYGYTF
>TRBV5-1|-
CASSLQGVQETQYF
>TRBV27|-
CASKEASGSYEQYF
>TRBV7-9|-
CASSWTGGGETQYF
>TRBV7-9|-
CASSLARGLGEQFF
>TRBV27|-
CASSFSGEVNQPQHF
>TRBV7-8|few
CASSPRGLRGNTIYF
>TRBV5-1|-
CASSLNRGRGTEAFF
>TRBV5-1|-
CASTTGNFIMNTEAFF
>TRBV4-1|-
CASSHPGLAGGNYEQYF
>TRBV29-1|-
CSVFGRASSYEQCF
>TRBV30|once
CAWSQATNEKLFF
>TRBV7-6|once
CASKTRCYEQYF
>TRBV7-2|-
CASSHPDRGSTDTQYF
>TRBV9|-
CASSVGLAGTGELFF
>TRBV18|-
CASSPTGDVAYGYTF
>TRBV27|-
CASSLSSGSYEQYF
>TRBV5-1|-
CASSSQDGKGAGYTF
>TRBV5-1|-
CASHKGVVSETQYF
>TRBV19|-
CASSGSLAVEGNEQFF
>TRBV7-8|once
CASSLSGGSLYEQYF
>TRBV4-1|-
CASSLADGSYNEQFF
>TRBV13|-
CASSAAHAGGVYTDTQYF
>TRBV2|-
CASTAGTSGGRGIQYF
>TRBV7-9|-
CASSLSATITGDF
>TRBV6-6|-
CASSYSGGQADQPQHF
>TRBV5-1|few
CASSLEANTEAFF
>TRBV6-1|few
CASSSRTGKPEAFF
>TRBV30|-
CAWRPFTGDGNTIYF
>TRBV23-1|-
CASSAESGQGARDTEAFF
>TRBV15|once
CATSRGLVQDTQYF